This entry describes one T cell receptor beta chain. The CDR3 is 15 residues long. V was trimmed by 4 bases and J by 1 base, leaving 12 bases between them. Germline lookup yields CDR1 LNHDA and CDR2 SQIVND (reference sequence). The PCR had 60 Vbeta and 13 Jbeta primers. The assay was immunoSEQ multiplex PCR, and TCRdb's table has in-frame clones only and misses some. Here the sample spans some 190,000 clones, more than 65% being singletons. This record belongs to a study of cytomegalovirus exposure and HLA in healthy donors. V gene TRBV19 combines with J gene TRBJ2-3; D perhaps matches TRBD2 (6 bases). The sequencing input was PBMCs. The source of this sequence is a man aged 35 to 55 in good health and CMV-seropositive. CDR3 sequence (DNA): TGTGCCAGTAGTAGCCTAGCGAGTCGCACAGATACGCAGTATTTT. Its translation: CASSSLASRTDTQYF.